A selection of T cell receptor beta chains follows, all from one sample in a study of blood T cell repertoires in COVID-19. The assay was immunoSEQ multiplex PCR, and TCRdb's table has in-frame clones only and misses some. The sample shows about 150,000 clones, roughly 83% of them seen only once. The sequenced sample was peripheral blood. These receptors were taken from a woman aged 55-70 years with acute or convalescent COVID-19. Both conserved end residues are part of each CDR3. A D gene is named only where the DNA matches it firmly. Size is stated for part of the rows, as once, few or many counts, or as a class when the clone is expanded.

j_call	clone_size	d_call	v_call	cdr3_nt	cdr3_aa
TRBJ1-6	few	-	TRBV6-1	TGTGCCAGCACTGAACAGGGCAGCTATAATTCACCCCTCCACTTT	CASTEQGSYNSPLHF
TRBJ1-2	-	TRBD1	TRBV7-9	TGTGCCGTCAGGGACAGGGGTACTAACTATGGCTACACCTTC	CAVRDRGTNYGYTF
TRBJ1-2	few	-	TRBV24-1	TGTGCCACCAGTGATCCCGCCCCCTTTGCCTACTTGGTGAAAGGCTACACCTTC	CATSDPAPFAYLVKGYTF
TRBJ1-2	-	TRBD1	TRBV6-5	TGTGCCAGCAGAGTATCAGGGGGCGGTGGCTACACCTTC	CASRVSGGGGYTF
TRBJ1-2	-	TRBD1	TRBV5-5	TGTGCCAGCAGCTTGTCCCAGGGGGCCAAGGGCTACACCTTC	CASSLSQGAKGYTF
TRBJ1-1	-	-	TRBV5-6	TGTGCCAGCAGTCCTACAGGGTTAGGAAACACTGAAGCTTTCTTT	CASSPTGLGNTEAFF
TRBJ2-7	-	-	TRBV5-5	TGTGCCAGCAGCTTGACAGATTACGAGCAGTACTTC	CASSLTDYEQYF
TRBJ1-2	few	-	TRBV18	TGTGCCAGCTCACCTATAGCACAAGCCTCCTATAACTATGGCTACACCTTC	CASSPIAQASYNYGYTF
TRBJ1-2	-	-	TRBV5-1	TGCGCCAGCAGCATAGGGGGTGAGAGTGGCTACACCTTC	CASSIGGESGYTF
TRBJ2-5	-	-	TRBV7-2	TGTGCCAGCAGCCCCACCAGGGGTTCCCAAGAGACCCAGTACTTC	CASSPTRGSQETQYF
TRBJ1-5	-	-	TRBV7-8	TGTGCCAGCAGCTTAGAGGCGAACCCCACGGGTCAGCCCCAGCATTTT	CASSLEANPTGQPQHF
TRBJ1-2	few	-	TRBV11-2	TGTGCCAGCAGCCCCGTCCGGGGTCCCGGGAGGGGAGGCTACACCTTC	CASSPVRGPGRGGYTF
TRBJ2-2	-	-	TRBV7-3	TGTGCCAGCAGCTTAACAGCCATCCGGACCGGGGAGCTGTTTTTT	CASSLTAIRTGELFF
TRBJ1-3	-	-	TRBV7-2	TGTGCCAGCAGCTCTCAGACAGCCTTCTCTGGAAACACCATATATTTT	CASSSQTAFSGNTIYF
TRBJ2-7	once	TRBD1	TRBV29-1	TGCAGCGTTGAAGAACCGACAGGGTCCGAGCAGTACTTC	CSVEEPTGSEQYF
TRBJ2-7	few	TRBD1	TRBV5-1	TGCGCCAGCAGCCCGAGGCGGACAGGGGCTTCCTACGAGCAGTACTTC	CASSPRRTGASYEQYF
TRBJ1-5	-	-	TRBV18	TGTGCCAGCTCACCACTGGACACAAATAGCAATCAGCCCCAGCATTTT	CASSPLDTNSNQPQHF
TRBJ2-2	-	-	TRBV5-1	TGCGCCAGCAGCGTTGCGGGCCGCGGGGAGCTGTTTTTT	CASSVAGRGELFF
TRBJ2-7	-	TRBD1	TRBV9	TGTGCCAGCAGCCCGCGGGACAGGGCTTACGAGCAGTACTTC	CASSPRDRAYEQYF
TRBJ2-1	-	TRBD1	TRBV3-1/TRBV3-2	TGTGCCAGCAGCTATTACAGGGGCAATGAGCAGTTCTTC	CASSYYRGNEQFF
TRBJ1-6	-	-	TRBV7-8	TGTGCCAGCAGCTTAGAGTCTGCAGGGATGAATTCACCCCTCCACTTT	CASSLESAGMNSPLHF
TRBJ2-5	-	TRBD1	TRBV7-7	TGTGCCAGCAGCTTAGCCGCCGGACAGGGGCCAGAGACCCAGTACTTC	CASSLAAGQGPETQYF
TRBJ1-5	-	TRBD1	TRBV7-8	TGTGCCAGCAGCCCGCAACAATGGACAGGAGGGGTTAGCAATCAGCCCCAGCATTTT	CASSPQQWTGGVSNQPQHF
TRBJ1-4	-	TRBD1	TRBV2	TGTGCCAGTTCGGACAGGAGTAATGAAAAACTGTTTTTT	CASSDRSNEKLFF
TRBJ1-2	-	TRBD1	TRBV4-2	TGTGCCAGCAGCCAAGATAGACAGGGATCCGGCTACACCTTC	CASSQDRQGSGYTF
TRBJ1-1	few	-	TRBV29-1	TGCAGCGTTGAAGGAGGGGGGGGCCTGAACACTGAAGCTTTCTTT	CSVEGGGGLNTEAFF
TRBJ1-1	-	TRBD1	TRBV6-5	TGTGCCAGCAGTTACTCAAACAGGGGGTTGGGCACTGAAGCTTTCTTT	CASSYSNRGLGTEAFF
TRBJ1-5	-	-	TRBV5-4	TGTGCCAGCAGCTTGGGGCAGGGCGACAATCAGCCCCAGCATTTT	CASSLGQGDNQPQHF
TRBJ1-1	-	TRBD1	TRBV2	TGTGCCAGCAGTGTAGACAGGGGATTGTTTACTGAAGCTTTCTTT	CASSVDRGLFTEAFF
TRBJ1-1	-	-	TRBV29-1	TGCAGCTCCCAAGGTGGCCAACAGGGTCACAACACTGAAGCTTTCTTT	CSSQGGQQGHNTEAFF
TRBJ1-1	-	TRBD1	TRBV6-1	TGTGCCAGCAGTGACCTAACAGGGGGCAACACTGAAGCTTTCTTT	CASSDLTGGNTEAFF
TRBJ2-5	-	TRBD1	TRBV16	TGTGCCAGCAGCCACCGCACCGCAGGGGGAGAGACCCAGTACTTC	CASSHRTAGGETQYF
TRBJ1-5	-	-	TRBV7-6	TGTGCCAGCAGCTTACAGACAGGCAGAGGCAATCAGCCCCAGCATTTT	CASSLQTGRGNQPQHF
TRBJ1-1	-	-	TRBV3-1/TRBV3-2	TGTGCCAGCAGCCAAGGCTGGGGGGGGATGAACACTGAAGCTTTCTTT	CASSQGWGGMNTEAFF
TRBJ2-6	-	-	TRBV27	TGTGCCAGCAGTTGGGGGGCTGGGGCCAACGTCCTGACTTTC	CASSWGAGANVLTF
TRBJ1-2	-	TRBD1	TRBV6-5	TGTGCCAGCAGCGCTAGACAGGGGCCCCTGGATGGCTACACCTTC	CASSARQGPLDGYTF
TRBJ1-6	-	-	TRBV30	TGTGCCTGGAGTGTATACCAGGTACCCTATAATTCACCCCTCCACTTT	CAWSVYQVPYNSPLHF
TRBJ2-6	-	TRBD1	TRBV5-1	TGCGCCAGCAGCTCGGACGGGACAGGAAACTCTGGGGCCAACGTCCTGACTTTC	CASSSDGTGNSGANVLTF